These 17 T cell receptor beta chains were all obtained from the same sample, sequenced in a study of regulatory T cells in long-lasting Graves disease. Sample time point: newly diagnosed GD, antithyroid drugs for less than 3 months. TCR sequences were obtained from RNA taken from PBMCs. Building the TCR beta libraries relied on iRepertoire HTBI primers, and CDR3 regions underwent Arm-PCR. TCRdb reprocessed the multiplex PCR reads with MiXCR, giving one entry per CDR3 protein. Here the sample spans about 430,000 distinct CDR3 sequences, approximately 15% being singletons. These data are also associated with another study on T cells in Graves' hyperthyroidism and ophthalmopathy.

The material was peripheral blood mononuclear cells (PBMCs), obtained at new diagnosis, from a patient treated with antithyroid drugs. The origin of the receptors is a woman in her thirties or forties with Graves disease.

CDR3: CAWSHPNRRLGHGYTF. As DNA, the CDR3 is TGTGCCTGGTCCCACCCTAACAGAAGGTTGGGGCATGGCTACACCTTC. J is TRBJ1-2 and V is TRBV30, with D possibly matching TRBD1 (5 bases). V was pared by 5 bases and J by 6 bases, with 25 bases between. CDR1 and CDR2 from the germline V gene are GTSNPN and SVGIG (reference sequence). This CDR3 spans 16 amino acids.

This rearrangement joins TRBV18 to TRBJ1-3; the D is unclear. Trimming stripped 5 bases from V and 0 bases from J, with 11 bases between. Per germline, CDR1 KGHSH and CDR2 LQKENI. The CDR3 spans 15 residues. CDR3 sequence: CASSEVNSSGNTIYF. The DNA of the CDR3 is TGTGCCAGCTCAGAAGTGAATAGCTCTGGAAACACCATATATTTT.

Regarding this clonotype: Since a far larger clone is one base different, this is likely a read error. This chain uses TRBV7-9 with TRBJ2-7, with D possibly matching TRBD1 (6 bases). Germline CDR1 is SEHNR and CDR2 is FQNEAQ (reference sequence). This CDR3 contains 15 residues. V was clipped by 3 bases and J by 8 bases, with 20 bases between them. CDR3 protein: CASSFGDKGSYKQYF. CDR3 nucleotides: TGTGCCAGCAGCTTTGGGGACAAAGGCAGTTACAAGCAGTACTTC.

This clonotype has at least ten counts. The J gene is TRBJ2-5, the V gene TRBV7-3; 10 bases agree with TRBD2. This CDR3 has 17 residues. Trimming at V came to 4 bases and at J to 5 bases, leaving 13 bases not matched to a gene. Looked up from germline, CDR1 is SGHTA and CDR2 is FQGTGA. CDR3 protein: CASSSPGGSGRMETQYF. The DNA for the CDR3 is TGTGCCAGCAGCTCACCCGGAGGTAGCGGGAGGATGGAGACCCAGTACTTC.

This clonotype was seen at least ten times. The CDR3 bases are TGCGCCAGCAGCACAGGGACAGGGGGCACTGAAGCTTTCTTT. Its protein is CASSTGTGGTEAFF. This chain connects TRBV5-1 to TRBJ1-1; 11 positions agree with TRBD1. The CDR3 is made up of 14 amino acids. Germline lookup yields CDR1 SGHRS and CDR2 YFSETQ. With 4 bases clipped from V and 4 bases from J, the junction kept 3 bases outside the gene matches.

In its sample, this clonotype was seen many times. V gene TRBV6-2 or TRBV6-3 combines with J gene TRBJ2-7; D is uncertain. This CDR3 spans 12 amino acids. Germline CDR1 MNHEY, CDR2 SVGEGT. The V and J ends lost 5 bases and 3 bases respectively, with 8 bases between them. The DNA of the CDR3 is TGTGCCAGCAGTGATTTAATCTACGAGCAGTACTTC. Its translation: CASSDLIYEQYF.

J is TRBJ2-2 and V is TRBV7-9, with a tentative D call TRBD1 (6 bases). This CDR3 comprises 15 residues. V shed 6 bases and J shed 1 base, with 12 bases lying between them. Germline V lookup: CDR1 SEHNR, CDR2 FQNEAQ (reference sequence). Here the CDR3 DNA reads TGTGCCAGCAGATCCGACAGGAGGAACACCGGGGAGCTGTTTTTT. This gives the protein CASRSDRRNTGELFF.

CDR3 in DNA: TGTGCCAGCAGCCGGAGTAGCAATCAGCCCCAGCATTTT. Protein sequence: CASSRSSNQPQHF. The chain uses TRBV6-4 and TRBJ1-5; D not resolved. The CDR3 is made up of 13 amino acids. Trimming cost V 6 bases and J 0 bases, with 6 bases left between them. The germline V gene has CDR1 MRHNA and CDR2 SNTAGT.

At least ten counts were recorded for this clonotype. V usage is TRBV5-4 and J usage is TRBJ2-7; the match to TRBD1 covers 7 bases. The ends lost 4 bases at V and 5 bases at J; junction bases unmatched: 3. Germline CDR1 reads SGHNT; CDR2 reads YYREEE (reference sequence). This CDR3 comprises 12 residues. The CDR3 reads CASSLGTDEQYF. Written as DNA, the CDR3 is TGTGCCAGCAGCCTGGGGACAGACGAGCAGTACTTC. The whole variable domain, filled in from reference TRBV5-4 and TRBJ2-7, reads ETGVTQSPTHLIKTRGQQVTLRCSSQSGHNTVSWYQQALGQGPQFIFQYYREEENGRGNFPPRFSGLQFPNYSSELNVNALELDDSALYLCASSLGTDEQYFGPGTRLTVT.

As for this clonotype: A much larger clone differs by one base, so this may be a read error. The chain recombines TRBV18 with TRBJ1-4; unclear D gene. Germline V gene data show CDR1 as KGHSH and CDR2 as LQKENI. The CDR3 runs 13 residues. This CDR3 reads CVSSPPMGEKLFF. The CDR3 DNA reads as TGTGTCAGCTCTCCCCCCATGGGTGAAAAACTGTTTTTT. Based on the CDR3 plus reference TRBV18 and TRBJ1-4, the full variable domain is NAGVMQNPRHLVRRRGQEARLRCSPMKGHSHVYWYRQLPEEGLKFMVYLQKENIIDESGMPKERFSAEFPKEGPSILRIQQVVRGDSAAYFCVSSPPMGEKLFFGSGTQLSVL.

The chain combines TRBV20-1 with TRBJ1-1; no definite D call. Germline V gene sequence: CDR1 DFQATT, CDR2 SNEGSKA (reference sequence). The CDR3 consists of 14 residues. V was clipped by 3 bases and J by 0 bases, with 11 bases between them. The chain's CDR3 is CSASARVMNTEAFF. As DNA, the CDR3 is TGCAGTGCTAGCGCGAGGGTCATGAACACTGAAGCTTTCTTT.

The chain employs TRBV5-1 and TRBJ2-5; 15 positions match TRBD2. Germline V gene lookup returns CDR1 SGHRS and CDR2 YFSETQ. J was trimmed by 3 bases and V by 4 bases; bases with no gene match: 7. This CDR3 contains 17 residues. CDR3 loop: CASSTTGTSGGKETQYF. The CDR3 coding sequence is TGCGCCAGCAGCACAACCGGGACTAGCGGGGGGAAAGAGACCCAGTACTTC.

The chain is built from TRBV2 and TRBJ1-1; the match to TRBD1 covers 7 bases. The CDR3 spans 14 residues. From germline, CDR1 is SNHLY and CDR2 FYNNEI. V was pared by 5 bases and J by 7 bases, with 10 bases of the junction left unmatched. As DNA, the CDR3 is TGTGCCAGCAGTTTCCAATCGACAGGGCTTGAAGCTTTCTTT. Its translation: CASSFQSTGLEAFF.

V is TRBV6-5 and J is TRBJ1-1, with D perhaps matching TRBD1 (5 bases). Germline V lookup: CDR1 MNHEY, CDR2 SVGAGI. This CDR3 is built from 14 residues. V was cut by 0 bases and J by 3 bases, with 8 bases left in between. The chain's CDR3 is CASSYSGVDTEAFF. CDR3 DNA sequence: TGTGCCAGCAGTTACTCGGGGGTTGACACTGAAGCTTTCTTT.

For this clonotype: Germline and junction disagree at one end, which may indicate a read error. The rearrangement joins TRBV12-3 or TRBV12-4 to TRBJ1-1; no clear D. There are 13 residues in the CDR3. CDR3 DNA sequence: TGTGCCAGCAGTCCAGCAGACATCCCTGAAGCCTTCTTT. Its translation: CASSPADIPEAFF.

This clonotype was seen many times. The chain combines TRBV9 with TRBJ1-1; D gene uncertain. The CDR3 extends over 15 amino acids. V was cut by 1 base and J by 4 bases, with 14 bases left in between. Germline V CDR1 and CDR2: SGDLS, YYNGEE. CDR3 DNA sequence: TGTGCCAGCAGCGTATCCCAAGGTGGAGGCACTGAAGCTTTCTTT. Its protein product is CASSVSQGGGTEAFF.

This clonotype was observed many times. The chain links TRBV11-2 to TRBJ2-5, with 9 bases lining up with TRBD2. Germline-derived CDR1 and CDR2 are SGHAT and FQNNGV. V trimming: 5 bases; J trimming: 1 base; junction bases outside the gene matches: 14. This CDR3 spans 18 amino acids. The CDR3 DNA is TGTGCCAGCAGCCTCCTGGGGGTACTAGCGGGCTTCCAAGAGACCCAGTACTTC. Translating gives CASSLLGVLAGFQETQYF.